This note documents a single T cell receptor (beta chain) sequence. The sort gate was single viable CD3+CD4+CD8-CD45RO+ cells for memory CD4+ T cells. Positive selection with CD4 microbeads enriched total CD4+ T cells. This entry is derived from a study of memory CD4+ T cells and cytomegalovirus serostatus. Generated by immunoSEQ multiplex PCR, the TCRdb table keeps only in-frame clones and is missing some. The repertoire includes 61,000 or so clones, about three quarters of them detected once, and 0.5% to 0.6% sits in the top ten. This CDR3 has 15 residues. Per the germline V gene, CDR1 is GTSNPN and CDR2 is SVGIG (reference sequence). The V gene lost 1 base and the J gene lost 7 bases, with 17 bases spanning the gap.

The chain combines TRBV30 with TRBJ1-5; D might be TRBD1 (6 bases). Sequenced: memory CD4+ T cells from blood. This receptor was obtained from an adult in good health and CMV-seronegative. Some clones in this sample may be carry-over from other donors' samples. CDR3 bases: TGTGCCTGGAGTGGCGGTACGGGGGGCGACCAGCCCCAGCATTTT. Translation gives CAWSGGTGGDQPQHF.